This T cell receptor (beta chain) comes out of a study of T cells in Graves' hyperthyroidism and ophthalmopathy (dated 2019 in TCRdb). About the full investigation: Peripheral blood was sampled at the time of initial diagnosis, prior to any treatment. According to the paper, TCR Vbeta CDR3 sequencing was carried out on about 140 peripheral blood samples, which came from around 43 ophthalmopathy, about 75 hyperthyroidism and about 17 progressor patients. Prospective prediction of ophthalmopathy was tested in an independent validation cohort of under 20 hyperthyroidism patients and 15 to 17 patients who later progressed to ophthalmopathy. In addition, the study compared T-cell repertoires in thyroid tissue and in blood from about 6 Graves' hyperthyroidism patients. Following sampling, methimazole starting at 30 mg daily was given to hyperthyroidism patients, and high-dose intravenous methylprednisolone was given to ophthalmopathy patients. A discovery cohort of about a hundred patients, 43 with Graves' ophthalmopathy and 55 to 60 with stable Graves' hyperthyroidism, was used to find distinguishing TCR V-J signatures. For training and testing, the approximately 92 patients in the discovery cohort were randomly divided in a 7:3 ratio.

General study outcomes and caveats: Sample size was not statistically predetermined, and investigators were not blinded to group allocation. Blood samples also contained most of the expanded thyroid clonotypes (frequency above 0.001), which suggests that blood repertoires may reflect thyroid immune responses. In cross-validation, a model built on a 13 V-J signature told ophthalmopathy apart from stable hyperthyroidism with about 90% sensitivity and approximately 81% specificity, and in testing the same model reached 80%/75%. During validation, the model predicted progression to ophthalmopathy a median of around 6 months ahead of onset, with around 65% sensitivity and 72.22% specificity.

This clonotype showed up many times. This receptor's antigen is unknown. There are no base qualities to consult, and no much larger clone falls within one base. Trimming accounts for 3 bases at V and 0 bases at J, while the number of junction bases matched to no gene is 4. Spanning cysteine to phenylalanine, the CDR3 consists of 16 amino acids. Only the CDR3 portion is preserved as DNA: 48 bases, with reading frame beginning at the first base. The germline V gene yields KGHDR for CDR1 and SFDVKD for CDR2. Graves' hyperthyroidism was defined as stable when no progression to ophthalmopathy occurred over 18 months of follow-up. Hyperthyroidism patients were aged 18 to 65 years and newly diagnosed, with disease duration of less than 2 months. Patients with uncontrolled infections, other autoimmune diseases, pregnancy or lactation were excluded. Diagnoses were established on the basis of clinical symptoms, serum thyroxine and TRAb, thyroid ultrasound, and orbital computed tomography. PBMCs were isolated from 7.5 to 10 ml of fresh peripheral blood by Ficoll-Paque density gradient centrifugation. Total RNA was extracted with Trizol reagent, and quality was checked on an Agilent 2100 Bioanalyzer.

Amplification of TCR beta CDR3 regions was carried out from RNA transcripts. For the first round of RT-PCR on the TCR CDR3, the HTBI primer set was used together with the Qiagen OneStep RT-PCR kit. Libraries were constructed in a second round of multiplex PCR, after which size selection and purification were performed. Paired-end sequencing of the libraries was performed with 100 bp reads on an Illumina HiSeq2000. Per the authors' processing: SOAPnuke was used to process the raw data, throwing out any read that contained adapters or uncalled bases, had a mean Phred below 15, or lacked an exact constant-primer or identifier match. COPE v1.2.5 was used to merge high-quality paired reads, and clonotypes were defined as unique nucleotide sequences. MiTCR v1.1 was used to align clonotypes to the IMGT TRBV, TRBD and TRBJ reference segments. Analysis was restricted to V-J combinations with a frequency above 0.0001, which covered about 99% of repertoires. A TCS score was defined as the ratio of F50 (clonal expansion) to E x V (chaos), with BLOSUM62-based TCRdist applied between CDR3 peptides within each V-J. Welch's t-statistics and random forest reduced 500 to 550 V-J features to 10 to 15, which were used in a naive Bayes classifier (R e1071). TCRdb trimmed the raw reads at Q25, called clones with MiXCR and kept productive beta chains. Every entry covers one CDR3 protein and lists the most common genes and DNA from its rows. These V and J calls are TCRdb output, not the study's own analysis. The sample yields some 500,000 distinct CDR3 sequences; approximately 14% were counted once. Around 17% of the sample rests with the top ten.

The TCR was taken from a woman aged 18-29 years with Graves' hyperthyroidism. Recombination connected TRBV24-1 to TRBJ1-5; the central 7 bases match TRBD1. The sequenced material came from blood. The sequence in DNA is TGTGCCACCAGTGATCGCGGACAGGATAGCAATCAGCCCCAGCATTTT. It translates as CATSDRGQDSNQPQHF.